One and the same sample provided the 11 T cell receptor beta chains below, sequenced in a study of identical twins (dated by TCRdb to 2015 to 2016). Library creation used 5' RACE. The data were produced on an Illumina HiSeq 2000. TCRdb itself trimmed the public reads at Q25 with fastp, ran MiXCR and retained productive beta chains. Rows matching on CDR3 protein sequence are summarized as one entry with the most common DNA and genes. This sample lists some 690,000 distinct CDR3 sequences; over 20% were detected once. Jointly, the top ten make up 4% to 5.5% of the sample. These same data were also listed under a study on T cells expressing NK-cell markers.

The sample was PBMCs. The receptors here all came from a woman aged 18 to 35 in good health.

This clonotype was counted at least ten times. The CDR3 sequence is CASSQAGTITYF. In DNA, the CDR3 is TGTGCCAGCAGCCAGGCCGGGACTATCACGTATTTT. The rearrangement links TRBV14 to TRBJ2-3, with 7 bases matching TRBD2. The CDR3 length is 12 residues. Germline V lookup: CDR1 SGHDN, CDR2 FVKESK. The V gene end was trimmed by 3 bases and the J gene end by 14 bases; junction bases not matched to a gene: 8.

V gene TRBV20-1 combines with J gene TRBJ2-1; D remains ambiguous. V lost 6 bases, J lost 6 bases, and 18 bases lay in between. CDR1 is DFQATT, CDR2 SNEGSKA, per germline (reference sequence). This CDR3 has 14 amino acids. The CDR3 sequence is CSAPARVRTNEQFF. CDR3 coding DNA: TGCAGTGCGCCCGCCCGCGTCCGAACCAATGAGCAGTTCTTC.

This clonotype was observed a handful of times. V and J are TRBV11-1 and TRBJ2-1; TRBD1 is a possible D gene (7 bases). This CDR3 contains 18 residues. CDR1 is SGHAT and CDR2 is FQDESV in the germline V gene (reference sequence). V dropped 4 bases and J dropped 8 bases, with 27 bases sitting between them. As DNA, the CDR3 is TGTGCCAGCAGCTCTGGGGCAGGGGGGCGGGTAATAAACGATGAGCAGTTCTTC. Its translation is CASSSGAGGRVINDEQFF.

The gene calls are TRBV2 and TRBJ2-1, with 15 bases matching TRBD2. Trimming removed 4 bases from V and 4 bases from J; junction bases left unmatched: 8. This CDR3 has 18 residues. The germline V gene encodes CDR1 SNHLY and CDR2 FYNNEI. As DNA, the CDR3 is TGTGCCAGCAGTGGGAGGACTAGCGGGGGGGCAACGTACAATGAGCAGTTCTTC. It encodes CASSGRTSGGATYNEQFF.

The sample holds a few counts of this clonotype. The chain uses TRBV7-9 and TRBJ1-5; D is perhaps TRBD1 (6 bases). The CDR3 loop spans 16 amino acids. V was clipped by 1 base and J by 4 bases, with 14 bases between them. CDR1 and CDR2 from the germline V gene are SEHNR and FQNEAQ (reference sequence). DNA for the CDR3: TGTGCCAGCAGCTTAGGCGGGGGGCGGCCTAATCAGCCCCAGCATTTT. Residues: CASSLGGGRPNQPQHF.

The rearrangement links TRBV5-5 to TRBJ2-3; 8 bases fit TRBD1. V lost 6 bases and J lost 6; bases outside the gene matches: 6. Per the germline V gene, CDR1 is SGHKS and CDR2 is YYEKEE (reference sequence). The CDR3 length is 13 residues. This CDR3 reads CASIHRGTDTQYF. DNA for the CDR3: TGTGCCAGCATCCACAGGGGGACGGATACGCAGTATTTT. Filled out from reference TRBV5-5 and TRBJ2-3, the complete variable domain reads DAGVTQSPTHLIKTRGQQVTLRCSPISGHKSVSWYQQVLGQGPQFIFQYYEKEERGRGNFPDRFSARQFPNYSSELNVNALLLGDSALYLCASIHRGTDTQYFGPGTRLTVL.

This clonotype was counted at least ten times. The CDR3 region has the DNA TGTGCCACCAGCCGCCGGACAGGACCAGGGGAAAAACTGTTTTTT. This encodes CATSRRTGPGEKLFF. V and J are TRBV15 and TRBJ1-4; 7 nucleotides match TRBD1. CDR1 is LNHNV, CDR2 YYDKDF, per germline (reference sequence). The CDR3 contains 15 residues. Trimming took 5 bases from V and 8 from J; bases not matched to a gene: 11. Full variable domain (missing parts from reference TRBV15 and TRBJ1-4): DAMVIQNPRYQVTQFGKPVTLSCSQTLNHNVMYWYQQKSSQAPKLLFHYYDKDFNNEADTPDNFQSRRPNTSFCFLDIRSPGLGDTAMYLCATSRRTGPGEKLFFGSGTQLSVL.

This clonotype was seen many times. V and J are TRBV4-3 and TRBJ2-1; TRBD2 aligns across 10 bases. The junction had 7 bases not matched to a gene; V was cut back by 2 bases and J by 9 bases. The CDR3 extends over 15 amino acids. Germline V lookup: CDR1 LGHNA, CDR2 YSLEER. CDR3 nucleotides: TGCGCCAGCAGCCAATTCATGCTAGCGGGAGTTGAGCAGTTCTTC. It is translated as CASSQFMLAGVEQFF.

This clonotype was counted only a few times. V gene TRBV3-1 combines with J gene TRBJ2-1; D remains unclear. The CDR3 has 15 amino acids. Per germline, CDR1 LGHDT and CDR2 YNNKEL (reference sequence). The V end lost 3 bases, the J end lost 2 bases, and 11 bases lay between the germline ends. The CDR3 region is CASSHPGPTYNEQFF. CDR3 DNA: TGTGCCAGCAGCCATCCTGGGCCCACCTACAATGAGCAGTTCTTC.

The gene calls are TRBV29-1 and TRBJ1-1, with D unresolved. The germline gives CDR1 SQVTM, CDR2 ANQGSEA. Trimming removed 3 bases at V and 0 bases at J, with 8 bases between. CDR3 length: 13 amino acids. In DNA, the CDR3 is TGCAGCGTTGACCCTCAGGTGAACACTGAAGCTTTCTTT. Translation: CSVDPQVNTEAFF.

This clonotype was detected a few times. The chain combines TRBV6-1 with TRBJ2-2; TRBD2 might be the D (6 bases). The CDR3 covers 14 residues. Germline V gene sequence: CDR1 MNHNS, CDR2 SASEGT. Trimming took 6 bases from V and 4 from J, leaving 12 bases between them. CDR3 region: CASRPQGGTGELFF. DNA for the CDR3: TGTGCCAGCAGACCCCAGGGAGGCACCGGGGAGCTGTTTTTT.